The TCR beta chain described here comes from a study of blood T cell repertoires in COVID-19 (dated by TCRdb to about 2020). With regard to the full study: Samples covering the acute and convalescent phases of COVID-19 were provided by collaborators in the United States, Italy and Spain. The repertoires were made available in a free public database intended to serve as a resource for research on the immune response to SARS-CoV-2. The material from the prospective study consisted of cDNA or gDNA derived from T cells, B-cell-depleted T cells, or PBMCs. The sample metadata nearly always contained a de-identified subject ID, COVID-19 status, age in years and sex. The dataset comprised deeply sampled blood TCRbeta repertoires from subjects exposed to, actively infected with, or recovered from COVID-19. Samples were obtained from the ongoing ImmuneRACE study (first 160 participants) and from 1,254 subjects provided by 6 global collaborators. Where available, HLA class I and class II types were obtained from metadata supplied by the sample provider rather than from assay-based typing.

The immunoSEQ Assay, a bias-controlled multiplex PCR, was used to amplify TCRbeta CDR3 regions from genomic DNA. The paper's processing steps were these. Within the assay, amplification of reference gene primers was used to estimate how many nucleated cells each sample contained. To quantify the absolute abundance of each unique TCRbeta CDR3 rearrangement, sequence reads were collapsed and filtered. For each sample, productive Simpson clonality was calculated as the square root of Simpson's diversity index across productive rearrangements. Here the immuneACCESS table is served through TCRdb, limited to in-frame sequences with V and J called. Missing clones are a known gap in these copies; in checked studies unresolved V genes cover under half, and the rest lacks a known reason. V and J calls and clone size are those listed in that table; D and trimming were worked out from the DNA. The sample table lists around 380,000 clones, more than 70% of them with a count of one. The ten largest clonotypes hold 1.3% of the sample.

This clone was counted a single time. The clone's antigen remains unknown. No quality values exist for individual bases; no much larger clone is one base distant. General findings and caveats noted by the study authors: How much clinical and demographic metadata was included differed by source and by participant, and the metadata was provided uncurated.

The germline V and J ends show losses of 5 bases and 2 bases respectively, and no gene match explains 6 bases of the junction. The CDR3, from cysteine to phenylalanine, totals 15 residues. The only DNA kept is the CDR3, 45 bases in frame from the first base. The germline V gene (reference sequence) gives CDR1 as SEHNR and CDR2 as FQNEAQ. Participants in the prospective study were aged roughly 18 to 89 years, lived in some 24 United States geographic areas, and enrolled through a virtual design. Cohort assignment in the prospective study relied on participant-reported clinical history from a screening survey and a study questionnaire. Recovered participants in ImmuneRACE Cohort 3 were defined as having two consecutive negative NP/OP PCR tests, clearance from a healthcare professional, or resolution of symptoms. In the prospective study, whole blood, serum and a nasopharyngeal or oropharyngeal swab were collected from each participant by mobile phlebotomists. Participants in the prospective study had the option to provide additional blood draws and questionnaires over an approximately two-month period. Prospective study blood samples were shipped either frozen or at room temperature before DNA extraction.

The V and J genes are TRBV7-9 and TRBJ2-3; TRBD2 agrees with 8 junctional bases. This sequence originates from a man aged 25 to 40 who had recovered from COVID-19. Sequencing was carried out using PBMCs or T cells enriched from blood (not recorded which). The sequence in DNA is TGTGCCAGCAGCCCGCGGGGGGTTGACACAGATACGCAGTATTTT. It encodes CASSPRGVDTDTQYF.